This is a list of T cell receptor beta chains from one sample in a study of T cell responses to AZD1222 COVID-19 vaccine. Some clones are missing from TCRdb's copy, which holds only in-frame ones; the method was immunoSEQ multiplex PCR. The top ten clones hold about 2.5% of a sample with about 100,000 clones, roughly nine tenths of them seen once. Sequenced material: peripheral blood, taken 28 days after the second AZD1222 dose. These receptors came from an adult who received the AZD1222 COVID-19 vaccine. Each CDR3 is given without its conserved first and last residue. The order of the fields is CDR3 protein, J gene, V gene.

CDR3 protein: ASSQAPWGSRGEQF
J gene: TRBJ2-1
V gene: TRBV4-3

CDR3 protein: ASSLGSGVGYEQY
J gene: TRBJ2-7
V gene: TRBV7-8

CDR3 protein: SSKDRDRFNEQF
J gene: TRBJ2-1
V gene: TRBV29-1

CDR3 protein: ASSSGTGGFSMNTEAF
J gene: TRBJ1-1
V gene: TRBV5-1

CDR3 protein: ASSRDNTEAF
J gene: TRBJ1-1
V gene: TRBV3-1/TRBV3-2

CDR3 protein: ASSLGPGETYEQY
J gene: TRBJ2-7
V gene: TRBV11-2

CDR3 protein: ASSQSTSGANVLT
J gene: TRBJ2-6
V gene: TRBV16

CDR3 protein: ASSQQNNYGYT
J gene: TRBJ1-2
V gene: TRBV7-8

CDR3 protein: ASSPPPGVYNEQF
J gene: TRBJ2-1
V gene: TRBV9

CDR3 protein: ASSQAGLGADTQY
J gene: TRBJ2-3
V gene: TRBV14

CDR3 protein: ATSEDSINEKLF
J gene: TRBJ1-4
V gene: TRBV24-1

CDR3 protein: SVEIPRAPQKTQY
J gene: TRBJ2-5
V gene: TRBV29-1

CDR3 protein: SARLQGGYT
J gene: TRBJ1-2
V gene: TRBV20-1

CDR3 protein: AWSVMRDQPQH
J gene: TRBJ1-5
V gene: TRBV30

CDR3 protein: ARGRGNEKLF
J gene: TRBJ1-4
V gene: TRBV19

CDR3 protein: ASSLSWDEQY
J gene: TRBJ2-7
V gene: TRBV12-3/TRBV12-4

CDR3 protein: ASSLDRRTGGHYGYT
J gene: TRBJ1-2
V gene: TRBV5-6

CDR3 protein: ASSDPGRGNTEAF
J gene: TRBJ1-1
V gene: TRBV6-2/TRBV6-3

CDR3 protein: ASSYVRNQETQY
J gene: TRBJ2-5
V gene: TRBV6-5

CDR3 protein: ASSPDSTGPLYNEQF
J gene: TRBJ2-1
V gene: TRBV2

CDR3 protein: ASTRTTNEKLF
J gene: TRBJ1-4
V gene: TRBV19

CDR3 protein: ASSESAAADTQY
J gene: TRBJ2-3
V gene: TRBV10-1